This note documents a single T cell receptor beta chain sequence. Original processing methods: Amplification of reference gene primers was used by the study to estimate nucleated cell counts. Sequencing was performed with immunoSEQ multiplex PCR; in TCRdb, only in-frame clones are kept and a portion is missing. V and J calls plus clone size are reproduced from that table; the DNA served to infer D and trimming. The table has about 250,000 clones, approximately 90% seen once; the top ten hold around 3%. The data originate from a study of blood T cell repertoires in COVID-19. The wider study: COVID-19 samples collected from the United States, Italy and Spain covered acute and convalescent phases. Sources were T cells, B-cell-depleted T cells, or PBMCs; the material itself was cDNA or gDNA.

The CDR3 totals 16 residues. Germline V gives CDR1 SEHNR, CDR2 FQNEAQ (reference sequence). V dropped 5 bases and J dropped 3 bases, with 19 bases sitting between them. The TCR was taken from a woman aged 25 to 39 with active or convalescent COVID-19. Sequenced: peripheral blood. The chain links TRBV7-9 to TRBJ1-1; D is perhaps TRBD1 (6 bases). CDR3 residues: CASSPGGLLGDTEAFF. CDR3 DNA: TGTGCCAGCAGCCCCGGGGGGCTCCTCGGGGACACTGAAGCTTTCTTT.